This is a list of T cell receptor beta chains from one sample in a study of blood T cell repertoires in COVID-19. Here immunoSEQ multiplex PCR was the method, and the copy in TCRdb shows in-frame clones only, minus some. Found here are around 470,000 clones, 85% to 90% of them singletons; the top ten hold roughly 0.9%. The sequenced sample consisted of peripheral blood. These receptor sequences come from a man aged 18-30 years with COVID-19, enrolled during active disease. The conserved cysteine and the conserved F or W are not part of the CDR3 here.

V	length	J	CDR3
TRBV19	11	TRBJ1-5	ASSTQYNQPQH
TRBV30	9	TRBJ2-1	AYGGANEQF
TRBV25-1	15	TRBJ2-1	ASSERLTSGAYNEQF
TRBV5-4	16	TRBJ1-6	ASSLGPWETGGNSPLH
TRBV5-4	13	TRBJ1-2	ASMGQGDPNYGYT
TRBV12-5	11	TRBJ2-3	ASGLRVTDTQY
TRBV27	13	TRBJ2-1	ASSDFAVMGNEQF
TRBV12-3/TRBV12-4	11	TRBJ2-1	ASSLRLGNEQF
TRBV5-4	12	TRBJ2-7	ASSLSSGVYEQY
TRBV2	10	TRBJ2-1	ASSELYNEQF
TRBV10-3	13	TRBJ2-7	AISPATGETYEQY
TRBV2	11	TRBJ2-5	ASTTDREGTQY
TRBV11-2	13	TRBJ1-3	ASSLRGNSGNTIY
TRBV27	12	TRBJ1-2	ASSLLGTHYGYT
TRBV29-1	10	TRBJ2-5	SVRGVEETQY
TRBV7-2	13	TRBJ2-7	ASSLTSGKMREQY